Sequencing of this TCR beta chain was carried out in a study of technical replicates of blood from a handful of donors. TCRdb's table, derived via immunoSEQ multiplex PCR, lists solely in-frame clones and lacks some. The sample lists 90,000 to 100,000 clones, about 95% seen once, with less than 0.4% in the top ten. Germline V gene data show CDR1 as SQVTM and CDR2 as ANQGSEA. This CDR3 region has 15 residues. V trimming: 6 bases; J trimming: 2 bases; junction bases outside the gene matches: 8. The rearrangement joins TRBV29-1 to TRBJ1-5; the match to TRBD1 covers 9 bases. The sample comprised T cells isolated from PBMCs. This sequence originates from a human donor in good health. CDR3 protein: CSVVTGGAGNQPQHF. Here the CDR3 DNA reads TGCAGCGTAGTTACAGGGGGCGCGGGCAATCAGCCCCAGCATTTT.